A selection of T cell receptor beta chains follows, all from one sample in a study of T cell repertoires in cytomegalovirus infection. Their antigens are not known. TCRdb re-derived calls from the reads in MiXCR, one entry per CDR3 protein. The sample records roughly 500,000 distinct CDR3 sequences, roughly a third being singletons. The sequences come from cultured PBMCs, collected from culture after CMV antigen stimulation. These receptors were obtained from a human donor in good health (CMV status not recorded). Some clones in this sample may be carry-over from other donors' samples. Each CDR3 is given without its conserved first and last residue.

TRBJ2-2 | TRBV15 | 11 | ATSKREGGELF
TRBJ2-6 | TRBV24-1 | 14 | ATSEAGQAGANVLT
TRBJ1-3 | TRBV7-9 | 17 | ASSFTFSGRMTSGNTIY
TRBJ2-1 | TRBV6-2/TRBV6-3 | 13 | ASSYSFGRRNEQF
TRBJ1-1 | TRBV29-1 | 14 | SAGPRGGYLNTEAF
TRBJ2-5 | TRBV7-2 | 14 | ASSLGAGIEQETQY
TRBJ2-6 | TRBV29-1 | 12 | SVDSGTGANVLT
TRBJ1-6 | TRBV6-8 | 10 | AARDRDSPLH
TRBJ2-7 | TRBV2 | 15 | ASSGTETGTGTGEQY
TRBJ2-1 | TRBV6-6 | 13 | ATARTGGSYNEQF
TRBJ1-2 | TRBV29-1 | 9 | SVRENYGYT
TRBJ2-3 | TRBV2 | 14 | ASSAVLAGGTDTQY
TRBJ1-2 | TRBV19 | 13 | ASSTTGQGDYGYT
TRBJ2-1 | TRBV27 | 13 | ASSLQQTGDNEQF
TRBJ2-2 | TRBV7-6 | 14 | ASSPLASGRAGELF